A single sample is the source of the 25 T cell receptor beta chains below, sequenced in a study of cytomegalovirus exposure and HLA in healthy donors. Amplification used 60 Vbeta primers and 13 Jbeta primers. Method: immunoSEQ multiplex PCR; TCRdb's copy keeps in-frame clones and lacks some. The sample carries some 150,000 clones, about three quarters recorded once. Specimen: PBMCs. The source of these receptors is a woman aged 40 to 55 in good health and CMV-seronegative.

The chain has TRBV5-1 and TRBJ2-1, with D unresolved. Between the trimmed V and J ends, which lost 0 bases and 0 bases, there was a span of 10 bases. CDR3 length equals 16 residues. From germline, CDR1 is SGHRS and CDR2 YFSETQ. The CDR3 DNA reads TGCGCCAGCAGCTTGGCCAGACGGAGCTCCTACAATGAGCAGTTCTTC. Amino acids: CASSLARRSSYNEQFF.

The chain combines TRBV28 with TRBJ1-4; tentatively, D is TRBD1 (5 bases). The V gene's germline CDR1 is MDHEN and CDR2 SYDVKM. The V end was cut by 6 bases, the J end by 7 bases, with 9 bases between. The CDR3 runs 12 residues. As DNA, the CDR3 is TGTGCCAGCAGCGGGGGGGGTGAAAAACTGTTTTTT. As protein: CASSGGGEKLFF.

The J gene is TRBJ1-2, the V gene TRBV7-9, with 9 bases that match TRBD1. V was clipped by 1 base and J by 8 bases; unmatched bases: 8. Germline values: CDR1 SEHNR, CDR2 FQNEAQ (reference sequence). This CDR3 comprises 15 residues. The CDR3 coding sequence is TGTGCCAGCAGCTTAGGGGACAGGGTTTGGCAGGGCTACACCTTC. Its translation: CASSLGDRVWQGYTF.

This chain joins TRBV5-1 and TRBJ1-1; D remains ambiguous. CDR3 length: 14 amino acids. Per the germline V gene, CDR1 is SGHRS and CDR2 is YFSETQ. Trimming removed 5 bases at V and 4 bases at J, with 15 bases between. The CDR3 region has the DNA TGCGCCAGCAGGTTCACAGAACCCCGCACTGAAGCTTTCTTT. It translates to CASRFTEPRTEAFF.

This chain uses TRBV7-9 with TRBJ2-7; no reliable D call. This CDR3 is built from 12 residues. Germline V gene sequence: CDR1 SEHNR, CDR2 FQNEAQ (reference sequence). The germline V and J ends were trimmed by 5 bases and 6 bases, with 11 bases remaining between them. The CDR3 DNA reads as TGTGCCAGCAGCCCTACCTCGAGCGAGCAGTACTTC. It translates to CASSPTSSEQYF. Filled out from reference TRBV7-9 and TRBJ2-7, the complete variable domain reads DTGVSQNPRHKITKRGQNVTFRCDPISEHNRLYWYRQTLGQGPEFLTYFQNEAQLEKSRLLSDRFSAERPKGSFSTLEIQRTEQGDSAMYLCASSPTSSEQYFGPGTRLTVT.

This chain connects TRBV7-8 to TRBJ1-5; tentative D call: TRBD1 (6 bases). CDR1 and CDR2 (germline): SGHVS, FQNEAQ. The CDR3 consists of 19 residues. V shed 2 bases and J shed 5 bases, with 25 bases lying between them. CDR3 residues: CASSLRAPRGQGRYQPQHF. CDR3 DNA sequence: TGTGCCAGCAGCTTACGGGCTCCTCGAGGGCAGGGGAGATATCAGCCCCAGCATTTT. Variable domain in full (rest from reference TRBV7-8 and TRBJ1-5): GAGVSQSPRYKVAKRGQDVALRCDPISGHVSLFWYQQALGQGPEFLTYFQNEAQLDKSGLPSDRFFAERPEGSVSTLKIQRTQQEDSAVYLCASSLRAPRGQGRYQPQHFGDGTRLSIL.

This chain joins TRBV18 and TRBJ2-3, with D perhaps TRBD2 (5 bases). The CDR3 sequence is 14 residues long. Germline V gene sequence: CDR1 KGHSH, CDR2 LQKENI. Trimming shortened V by 3 bases and J by 4 bases, and 11 bases separated the two germline ends. Here the CDR3 DNA reads TGTGCCAGCTCACCCCCGGACTGGCCAGATACGCAGTATTTT. Translated, it gives CASSPPDWPDTQYF.

Turning to this clone: At the DNA level, this CDR3 is encoded by other sequences in the same sample as well. The chain has TRBV18 and TRBJ1-1; D perhaps matches TRBD1 (6 bases). The CDR3 extends over 12 amino acids. V was cut by 6 bases and J by 6 bases, with 11 bases left in between. The germline V gene encodes CDR1 KGHSH and CDR2 LQKENI. CDR3 sequence: CASSPDRSEAFF. The CDR3 DNA reads as TGTGCCAGCTCCCCGGACAGATCTGAAGCTTTCTTT.

The J gene is TRBJ1-1, the V gene TRBV5-1; TRBD1 agrees at 8 bases. Germline V gene data show CDR1 as SGHRS and CDR2 as YFSETQ. V was clipped by 4 bases and J by 4 bases; unmatched bases: 9. CDR3 size: 15 residues. In DNA, the CDR3 is TGCGCCAGCAGCAGAAGCCCAGGGGGCGGCACTGAAGCTTTCTTT. Its translation: CASSRSPGGGTEAFF.

The chain carries TRBV27 and TRBJ2-7; possibly TRBD1 for D (7 bases). CDR3 length: 15 amino acids. Trimming removed 2 bases from V and 4 bases from J, with 15 bases in between. CDR1 and CDR2 (germline): MNHEY, SMNVEV (reference sequence). In nucleotides, the CDR3 is TGTGCCAGCAGTTTAGGCAGGGGGGAGCGTTACGAGCAGTACTTC. Amino acid sequence: CASSLGRGERYEQYF.

The rearrangement joins TRBV30 to TRBJ2-5; 8 nucleotides line up with TRBD1. Germline V lookup: CDR1 GTSNPN, CDR2 SVGIG (reference sequence). Trimming removed 5 bases from V and 5 bases from J; junction bases left unmatched: 7. This CDR3 has 13 residues. CDR3 in DNA: TGTGCCTGGGACCAGGACAGGGTCGAGACCCAGTACTTC. Amino acids: CAWDQDRVETQYF.

This clone appeared once. The rearrangement links TRBV7-2 to TRBJ2-3, with D perhaps matching TRBD2 (5 bases). V lost 2 bases, J lost 0 bases, and 12 bases lay in between. The CDR3 has 16 amino acids. Germline loops: CDR1 SGHTA, CDR2 FQGNSA. CDR3 sequence reads: CASSLLADPSTDTQYF. CDR3 DNA sequence: TGTGCCAGCAGCTTACTAGCTGACCCTAGCACAGATACGCAGTATTTT.

The chain carries TRBV4-1 and TRBJ1-1; a weak D match, TRBD1 (6 bases). This CDR3 contains 17 residues. V lost 1 base and J lost 1, with 16 bases in between. Looked up from germline, CDR1 is MGHRA and CDR2 is YSYEKL. CDR3: CASSQGQGRRSNTEAFF. CDR3 DNA sequence: TGCGCCAGCAGCCAAGGGCAGGGGAGAAGGTCGAACACTGAAGCTTTCTTT.

The chain couples TRBV28 to TRBJ1-4, with 7 positions matching TRBD1. The V gene end was trimmed by 0 bases and the J gene end by 5 bases; junction bases not matched to a gene: 3. The CDR3 is 15 residues long. Germline V gene sequence: CDR1 MDHEN, CDR2 SYDVKM. This CDR3 is CASSLWRDRNEKLFF. As DNA, the CDR3 is TGTGCCAGCAGTTTATGGAGGGACAGAAATGAAAAACTGTTTTTT.

This clone was picked up a small number of times. The chain uses TRBV19 and TRBJ1-2; 9 bases are a match to TRBD1. V was pared by 5 bases and J by 6 bases, with 10 bases of the junction left unmatched. The germline CDR1 and CDR2 sequences are LNHDA and SQIVND (reference sequence). The CDR3 consists of 15 residues. The CDR3 DNA reads as TGTGCCAGTAGTCCGCCCCGACAGGGGGAAAATGGCTACACCTTC. Its translation is CASSPPRQGENGYTF.

V and J are TRBV6-5 and TRBJ2-1, with a weak D call TRBD2 (5 bases). CDR3 length equals 14 residues. The ends were cut back, 6 bases at V and 4 bases at J, with 13 bases in the middle. Germline V CDR1 and CDR2: MNHEY, SVGAGI. The CDR3 DNA sequence: TGTGCCAGCAGCCAGCTGGGAGCTTACAATGAGCAGTTCTTC. It codes for CASSQLGAYNEQFF.

The chain recombines TRBV6-6 with TRBJ1-5, with TRBD1 as a possible D gene (5 bases). Germline V gene data show CDR1 as MNHNY and CDR2 as SVGAGI (reference sequence). V lost 2 bases and J 0 bases, leaving 8 bases between the germline ends. This CDR3 spans 15 amino acids. The DNA for the CDR3 is TGTGCCAGCAGTTACCCGGGGGTTAGCAATCAGCCCCAGCATTTT. Its translation: CASSYPGVSNQPQHF.

The chain's CDR3 is CASSFLAGGPSGEQFF. The CDR3 DNA follows: TGTGCCAGCAGTTTTCTAGCGGGAGGGCCCAGCGGTGAGCAGTTCTTC. This rearrangement joins TRBV27 to TRBJ2-1; TRBD2 matches 12 bases. The germline V gene encodes CDR1 MNHEY and CDR2 SMNVEV (reference sequence). This CDR3 comprises 16 residues. J lost 9 bases, V lost 3 bases, and 9 bases had no gene match.

This clone was found a few times. This chain links TRBV5-6 with TRBJ1-5; D unclear. CDR1 is SGHDT, CDR2 YYEEEE, per germline. Trimming pared 0 bases from V and 8 bases from J, leaving 18 bases between. This CDR3 is 16 amino acids long. The CDR3 bases are TGTGCCAGCAGCTTGGCTAGGGAGGGTAAGTCCGAGCCCCAGCATTTT. Encoded protein: CASSLAREGKSEPQHF.

This sequence joins TRBV6-1 and TRBJ2-7; D possibly corresponds to TRBD1 (6 bases). The CDR3 has 14 residues. CDR1 and CDR2 from the germline V gene are MNHNS and SASEGT. The ends were cut back, 3 bases at V and 5 bases at J, with 14 bases in the middle. The CDR3 coding sequence is TGTGCCAGCAGTGACAGGGGTTCAATACACGAGCAGTACTTC. It specifies CASSDRGSIHEQYF.

This clone has a handful of counts. V is TRBV2 and J is TRBJ1-1; 7 bases agree with TRBD1. CDR1 is SNHLY and CDR2 is FYNNEI in the germline V gene. There are 14 residues in the CDR3. Trimming at V came to 2 bases and at J to 5 bases, leaving 5 bases not matched to a gene. CDR3 nucleotide sequence: TGTGCCAGCAGTGAACTTGAACAGGGGACTGAAGCTTTCTTT. Its translation is CASSELEQGTEAFF.

Notes on this clone: This same CDR3 is encoded by further DNA sequences in the sample. The chain employs TRBV28 and TRBJ1-2; 8 nucleotides align to TRBD1. V gave up 10 bases and J gave up 3 bases; unmatched junction bases: 7. This CDR3 region has 13 residues. Germline V gives CDR1 MDHEN, CDR2 SYDVKM. CDR3 sequence (DNA): TGTGCCACCTTCATACAGGGGGACTATGGCTACACCTTC. This codes for CATFIQGDYGYTF.

J is TRBJ2-2 and V is TRBV27; TRBD1 matches 9 bases. Germline assignment: CDR1 MNHEY and CDR2 SMNVEV (reference sequence). The CDR3 is 18 amino acids. The junction had 13 bases not matched to a gene; V was cut back by 5 bases and J by 3 bases. CDR3 sequence reads: CASSLQSPGTGYTGELFF. The CDR3 DNA sequence: TGTGCCAGCAGTCTTCAATCCCCCGGGACAGGGTACACCGGGGAGCTGTTTTTT.

This chain connects TRBV11-3 to TRBJ2-5; D may be TRBD1 (5 bases). Deletions cut 5 bases from V and 2 bases from J, with 9 bases between. CDR1 is SGHNT and CDR2 is YENEEA in the germline V gene. The CDR3 length is 13 residues. The CDR3 is CASSRRQQETQYF. The CDR3 region has the DNA TGTGCCAGCAGCCGACGACAGCAAGAGACCCAGTACTTC.

The rearrangement joins TRBV30 to TRBJ2-1; D is possibly TRBD2 (6 bases). Per the germline V gene, CDR1 is GTSNPN and CDR2 is SVGIG (reference sequence). The CDR3 consists of 11 residues. Trimming cost V 3 bases and J 8 bases, with 8 bases left between them. As DNA, the CDR3 is TGTGCCTGGAGCCAGCGGGATGAGCAGTTCTTC. As protein: CAWSQRDEQFF.